These 18 T cell receptor beta chains came from one sample sequenced in a study of cytomegalovirus exposure and HLA in healthy donors. With 60 Vbeta and 13 Jbeta primers, the PCR was carried out. Method: immunoSEQ multiplex PCR; TCRdb's copy keeps in-frame clones and lacks some. This sample has approximately 240,000 clones, with around nine tenths found just once. What was sequenced was PBMCs. The source of these receptors is a woman aged 18-29 years in good health and CMV-seronegative.

This clone has a single count. The chain employs TRBV29-1 and TRBJ2-7; TRBD1 matches 10 bases. CDR3 size: 14 residues. Per the germline V gene, CDR1 is SQVTM and CDR2 is ANQGSEA. V lost 7 bases to trimming and J lost 5 bases; unmatched junction nucleotides: 11. CDR3 DNA: TGCAGCGCGCGAGGGGGACAGGGGTTCCACGAGCAGTACTTC. This gives the protein CSARGGQGFHEQYF.

In this sample, this clone turned up once. V gene TRBV19 combines with J gene TRBJ2-2; 14 bases map to TRBD2. Germline trimming cut 6 bases from V and 6 bases from J; bases unmatched to any gene: 6. Germline V gene sequence: CDR1 LNHDA, CDR2 SQIVND (reference sequence). This CDR3 spans 16 amino acids. The CDR3 coding sequence is TGTGCCAGTAGGGGACTAGCGGGAGACGTAGCCGGGGAGCTGTTTTTT. Translating gives CASRGLAGDVAGELFF.

Here the CDR3 DNA reads TGCAGCGGCCTGTATGTACTAGCGGGCTACGGGGAGCTGTTTTTT. Its translation: CSGLYVLAGYGELFF. The chain joins TRBV29-1 to TRBJ2-2, with 9 bases lining up with TRBD2. The V and J ends lost 7 bases and 7 bases, in that order; junction bases with no gene match: 13. The germline V gene has CDR1 SQVTM and CDR2 ANQGSEA. The CDR3 spans 15 residues.

The chain joins TRBV4-3 to TRBJ2-7, with D perhaps TRBD2 (6 bases). Between the trimmed V and J ends, which lost 0 bases and 4 bases, there was a span of 16 bases. The CDR3 runs to 16 residues. Germline V CDR1 and CDR2: LGHNA, YSLEER. The CDR3 DNA sequence: TGCGCCAGCAGCCAAGATCTTGGGGGGATTGGGTACGAGCAGTACTTC. Translated, it gives CASSQDLGGIGYEQYF.

The chain carries TRBV5-6 and TRBJ2-7; 7 bases match TRBD1. Germline-derived CDR1 and CDR2 are SGHDT and YYEEEE. V shed 6 bases, J shed 4 bases, and the junction held 10 bases outside the gene matches. CDR3 length: 14 residues. This chain's CDR3 is CASTLAPGGYEQYF. CDR3 DNA sequence: TGTGCCAGCACCCTGGCCCCAGGGGGTTACGAGCAGTACTTC. Combining the CDR3 with reference TRBV5-6 and TRBJ2-7 gives the whole variable domain DAGVTQSPTHLIKTRGQQVTLRCSPKSGHDTVSWYQQALGQGPQFIFQYYEEEERQRGNFPDRFSGHQFPNYSSELNVNALLLGDSALYLCASTLAPGGYEQYFGPGTRLTVT.

The rearrangement links TRBV10-3 to TRBJ2-1; 7 bases are shared with TRBD1. This CDR3 comprises 15 residues. Germline V gene data show CDR1 as ENHRY and CDR2 as SYGVKD. V lost 2 bases and J lost 7; bases outside the gene matches: 8. CDR3 residues: CAISEPDRVGNEQFF. DNA for the CDR3: TGTGCCATCAGTGAGCCCGACAGGGTCGGAAATGAGCAGTTCTTC.

This clone occurred once. This chain uses TRBV29-1 with TRBJ2-3, with unresolved D. This CDR3 is 12 amino acids long. Trimming shortened V by 2 bases and J by 2 bases, and 5 bases separated the two germline ends. In germline, CDR1 is SQVTM, CDR2 ANQGSEA. This CDR3 is CSVETDTDTQYF. The CDR3 bases are TGCAGCGTTGAAACAGACACAGATACGCAGTATTTT.

In DNA, the CDR3 is TGTGCCAGCACTCCCAGGTTTCGGGAAAACTATGGCTACACCTTC. This encodes CASTPRFRENYGYTF. The V call is TRBV6-5, the J call TRBJ1-2; D is undetermined. V was cut by 7 bases and J by 2 bases, with 17 bases left in between. From germline, CDR1 is MNHEY and CDR2 SVGAGI. The CDR3 is 15 residues long.

J is TRBJ2-3 and V is TRBV2; 12 bases fit TRBD2. Trimming cost V 4 bases and J 7 bases; bases outside gene matches: 3. The CDR3 consists of 14 residues. Germline values: CDR1 SNHLY, CDR2 FYNNEI. CDR3 amino acids: CASSGTSGVYTQYF. In nucleotides, the CDR3 is TGTGCCAGCAGTGGGACTAGCGGGGTGTATACGCAGTATTTT. The entire variable domain, with the rest obtained from reference TRBV2 and TRBJ2-3, is as follows: EPEVTQTPSHQVTQMGQEVILRCVPISNHLYFYWYRQILGQKVEFLVSFYNNEISEKSEIFDDQFSVERPDGSNFTLKIRSTKLEDSAMYFCASSGTSGVYTQYFGPGTRLTVL.

In this sample, this clone turned up once. This chain links TRBV2 with TRBJ1-1, with D unclear. The CDR3 is made up of 15 amino acids. Trimming pared 6 bases from V and 0 bases from J, leaving 14 bases between. Germline loops: CDR1 SNHLY, CDR2 FYNNEI. This chain's CDR3 is CASRRGEVMNTEAFF. As DNA, the CDR3 is TGTGCCAGCAGGCGGGGAGAAGTTATGAACACTGAAGCTTTCTTT.

This chain links TRBV14 with TRBJ2-7; possibly TRBD2 for D (5 bases). Germline V gene data show CDR1 as SGHDN and CDR2 as FVKESK. This CDR3 is built from 14 residues. V dropped 5 bases and J dropped 4 bases, with 15 bases sitting between them. The CDR3 DNA follows: TGTGCCAGCAGCTCCCGCGGTAGCGAATACGAGCAGTACTTC. Protein sequence: CASSSRGSEYEQYF.

The chain joins TRBV6-6 to TRBJ1-2, with D perhaps matching TRBD1 (5 bases). The CDR3 covers 15 residues. With 4 bases removed from V and 2 bases from J, the gap between germline ends came to 14 bases. Germline V gene data show CDR1 as MNHNY and CDR2 as SVGAGI (reference sequence). The CDR3 DNA sequence: TGTGCCAGCAGTTCCTGGGGGACTCAAAACTATGGCTACACCTTC. It specifies CASSSWGTQNYGYTF.

The CDR3 DNA reads as TGCAGCGTTTGGGGACTAGCTACAGATACGCAGTATTTT. This gives the protein CSVWGLATDTQYF. The chain is built from TRBV29-1 and TRBJ2-3; 9 bases are a match to TRBD2. The CDR3 totals 13 residues. Trimming at V came to 5 bases and at J to 3 bases, leaving 3 bases not matched to a gene. Germline-derived CDR1 and CDR2 are SQVTM and ANQGSEA.

The rearrangement uses TRBV7-9 and TRBJ2-1, with D possibly TRBD1 on 6 matching bases. V lost 5 bases and J lost 9, with 20 bases in between. The CDR3 consists of 15 residues. The germline V gene has CDR1 SEHNR and CDR2 FQNEAQ (reference sequence). DNA for the CDR3: TGTGCCAGCAGCGCATGGGCCCTTAGGGGGAGTGAGCAGTTCTTC. Protein: CASSAWALRGSEQFF.

The chain combines TRBV19 with TRBJ2-7, with 7 bases lining up with TRBD1. CDR1 and CDR2 from the germline V gene are LNHDA and SQIVND (reference sequence). The CDR3 contains 15 residues. V lost 4 bases, J lost 5 bases, and 11 bases stayed unmatched. CDR3 in DNA: TGTGCCAGTAGTACCAACAGGGGCTTTTACCACGAGCAGTACTTC. Translated, it gives CASSTNRGFYHEQYF.

The genes are TRBV5-5 and TRBJ2-7; TRBD1 might be the D (6 bases). Germline loops: CDR1 SGHKS, CDR2 YYEKEE (reference sequence). Trimming removed 4 bases at V and 2 bases at J, with 19 bases between. The CDR3 consists of 16 residues. CDR3 amino acids: CASSGSGTTLTYEQYF. The DNA of the CDR3 is TGTGCCAGCAGCGGCTCCGGGACAACACTTACCTACGAGCAGTACTTC.

The chain recombines TRBV18 with TRBJ2-5, with 11 bases lining up with TRBD1. The germline gives CDR1 KGHSH, CDR2 LQKENI. This CDR3 is built from 16 residues. V lost 3 bases to trimming and J lost 4 bases; unmatched junction nucleotides: 7. CDR3 nucleotides: TGTGCCAGCTCACCCGGACAGGGGGCTGAAGGAGAGACCCAGTACTTC. Protein: CASSPGQGAEGETQYF.

V usage is TRBV7-9 and J usage is TRBJ1-1, with D perhaps matching TRBD1 (5 bases). The V and J ends lost 5 bases and 1 base respectively, with 17 bases between them. Germline values: CDR1 SEHNR, CDR2 FQNEAQ (reference sequence). This CDR3 comprises 16 residues. CDR3 sequence (DNA): TGTGCCAGCAGCCCCGCGAAGGGGATGGGGAACACTGAAGCTTTCTTT. Its translation: CASSPAKGMGNTEAFF. The variable domain in full, with the rest retrieved from reference TRBV7-9 and TRBJ1-1, is DTGVSQNPRHKITKRGQNVTFRCDPISEHNRLYWYRQTLGQGPEFLTYFQNEAQLEKSRLLSDRFSAERPKGSFSTLEIQRTEQGDSAMYLCASSPAKGMGNTEAFFGQGTRLTVV.